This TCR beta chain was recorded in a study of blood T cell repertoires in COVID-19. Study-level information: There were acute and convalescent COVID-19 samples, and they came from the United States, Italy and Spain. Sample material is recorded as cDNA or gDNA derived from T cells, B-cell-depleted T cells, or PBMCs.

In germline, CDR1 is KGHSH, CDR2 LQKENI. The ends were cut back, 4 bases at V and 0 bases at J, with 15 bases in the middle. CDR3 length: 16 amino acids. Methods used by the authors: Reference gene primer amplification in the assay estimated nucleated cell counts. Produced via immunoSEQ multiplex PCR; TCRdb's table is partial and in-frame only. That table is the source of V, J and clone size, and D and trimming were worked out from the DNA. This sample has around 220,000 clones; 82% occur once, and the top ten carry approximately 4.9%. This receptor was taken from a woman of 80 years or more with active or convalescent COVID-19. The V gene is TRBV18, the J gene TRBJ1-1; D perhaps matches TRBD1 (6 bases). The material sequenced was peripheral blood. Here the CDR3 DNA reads TGTGCCAGCTCACTCCGAAGGGGGGGGATGAACACTGAAGCTTTCTTT. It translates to CASSLRRGGMNTEAFF.